These T cell receptor beta chains were read from a single sample in a study of blood T cell repertoires in COVID-19. Repertoires were generated with immunoSEQ multiplex PCR, while TCRdb's copy carries only in-frame clones and drops some. The table has around 250,000 clones, about 90% seen once. Sequencing was carried out using PBMCs or T cells enriched from blood (not recorded which). Receptors originate from a middle-aged woman who had been exposed to COVID-19. Each CDR3 is given with its conserved first and last residue. D genes are given only for firm matches. The size field is filled for only some rows; it gives once, few, many or a size class.

v_gene	j_gene	abundance	d_gene	CDR3nt	CDR3aa
TRBV5-1	TRBJ2-1	.	TRBD2	TGCGCCAGCAGCCCACTAGCGGGGGGGCGGTACAATGAGCAGTTCTTC	CASSPLAGGRYNEQFF
TRBV28	TRBJ1-6	.	.	TGTGCCAGCACCCGGTCTTATAATTCACCCCTCCACTTT	CASTRSYNSPLHF
TRBV20-1	TRBJ2-1	.	TRBD2	TGCAGTGCTAGTCCCGGGACTAGCGGGAGGTACGAGCAGTTCTTC	CSASPGTSGRYEQFF
TRBV2	TRBJ2-3	.	TRBD2	TGTGCCATTTCGGGGGAAGCGGGGGGCCTTTATACGCAGTATTTT	CAISGEAGGLYTQYF
TRBV5-6	TRBJ1-2	.	TRBD1	TGTGCCAGCAGCCGTGGGACAGGCTCCGGGGGCTATGGCTACACCTTC	CASSRGTGSGGYGYTF
TRBV27	TRBJ1-1	.	TRBD1	TGTGCCAGCAGTCCCTATAGGGACAGGGACACTGAAGCTTTCTTT	CASSPYRDRDTEAFF
TRBV30	TRBJ1-1	.	.	TGTGCCTGGAGTCGGGAAGGGGGCACTGAAGCTTTCTTT	CAWSREGGTEAFF
TRBV28	TRBJ1-6	.	.	TGTGCCAGCAGACAGACGACCAGTTCACCCCTCCACTTT	CASRQTTSSPLHF
TRBV5-4	TRBJ1-4	.	TRBD1	TGTGCCAGCAGCTCGCAGGGGGCAGGAGAAAAACTGTTTTTT	CASSSQGAGEKLFF
TRBV19	TRBJ1-5	.	TRBD1	TGTGCCAGTAGTCCCGGACAGGGGCAGCCCCAGCATTTT	CASSPGQGQPQHF
TRBV7-2	TRBJ2-7	.	.	TGTGCCAGCAGCTTAGGACAGGACGAGCAGTACTTC	CASSLGQDEQYF
TRBV29-1	TRBJ1-1	.	.	TGCAGCGTTGACCGAGCCGACAGGTGGGGTGAAGCTTTCTTT	CSVDRADRWGEAFF
TRBV5-6	TRBJ1-2	.	TRBD1	TGTGCCAGCAGCTGGGGGACAGGGAGTTTTTCTGGCTACACCTTC	CASSWGTGSFSGYTF
TRBV27	TRBJ1-4	.	TRBD1	TGTGCCAGCAGACGGACAGGAGGGGTGTTAGGTCCTAATGAAAAACTGTTTTTT	CASRRTGGVLGPNEKLFF
TRBV7-2	TRBJ1-2	.	.	TGTGCCAGCAGCTTAGGCCACGGAGGGTTGAACTATGGCTACACCTTC	CASSLGHGGLNYGYTF
TRBV18	TRBJ1-4	.	TRBD1	TGTGCCAGCTCACCTAAAGCGGGACAGGGTAATGAAAAACTGTTTTTT	CASSPKAGQGNEKLFF
TRBV12-3/TRBV12-4	TRBJ1-2	.	.	TGTGCCAGCAGGGCAACCGCTAACTATGGCTACACCTTC	CASRATANYGYTF
TRBV6-5	TRBJ1-2	.	TRBD1	TGTGCCAGCCTTCGACAGGGGAACTCTTATGGCTACACCTTC	CASLRQGNSYGYTF
TRBV7-8	TRBJ1-4	.	TRBD1	TGTGCCAGCAGCGGGACAGCGGCTGGTGAAAAACTGTTTTTT	CASSGTAAGEKLFF
TRBV7-9	TRBJ1-4	.	.	TGTGCCAGCAGCGACCCGACAGCGCAAAAACTGTTTTTT	CASSDPTAQKLFF
TRBV3-1/TRBV3-2	TRBJ1-1	.	.	TGTGCCAGCAGCCTTGGATCAGGAGAAGCTTTCTTT	CASSLGSGEAFF
TRBV6-1	TRBJ1-3	few	TRBD1	TGTGCCAGCAGTGAGGGGGAAGGGGGCGGTGGAAACACCATATATTTT	CASSEGEGGGGNTIYF
TRBV12-3/TRBV12-4	TRBJ1-6	.	.	TGTGCCAGCAGCAGGCAGAAGCCTTCACCCCTCCACTTT	CASSRQKPSPLHF
TRBV27	TRBJ1-1	few	.	TGTGCCAGCAGCCCAATAGGACTGACGGACACTGAAGCTTTCTTT	CASSPIGLTDTEAFF
TRBV9	TRBJ2-1	.	.	TGTGCCAGCAGCGTAGCAGGGATCAGCAATGAGCAGTTCTTC	CASSVAGISNEQFF
TRBV2	TRBJ1-5	.	.	TGTGCCAGCAGTAGGGACTATAGCAATCAGCCCCAGCATTTT	CASSRDYSNQPQHF
TRBV10-3	TRBJ2-1	once	TRBD2	TGTGCCATCAGTGGGGAGGCTAGCGGGAGTCATGAGCAGTTCTTC	CAISGEASGSHEQFF
TRBV11-1	TRBJ1-6	.	.	TGTGCCAGCAGCTCGCCGGGATCTTCACCCCTCCACTTT	CASSSPGSSPLHF
TRBV12-3/TRBV12-4	TRBJ2-5	.	.	TGTGCCAGCAGCTCCCGGGAGACCCAGTACTTC	CASSSRETQYF
TRBV10-3	TRBJ2-1	.	TRBD2	TGTGCCATCAGTGACCTCGGGGGGTTGAGGAATGAGCAGTTCTTC	CAISDLGGLRNEQFF
TRBV7-6	TRBJ2-7	few	TRBD2	TGTGCCAGCAGCTACAACGCGGGGGATATCTACGAGCAGTACTTC	CASSYNAGDIYEQYF
TRBV19	TRBJ1-1	.	.	TGTGCCAGTAGTATAGATCAGGGCCAGGGGAATTCAATGAACACTGAAGCTTTCTTT	CASSIDQGQGNSMNTEAFF
TRBV2	TRBJ2-7	.	.	TGTGCCAGCAGCCTATCGAGCTACGAGCAGTACTTC	CASSLSSYEQYF
TRBV7-2	TRBJ2-7	.	.	TGTGCCAGCAGCTTCCAACGACGGGGAGAGCAGTACTTC	CASSFQRRGEQYF
TRBV6-5	TRBJ1-2	.	TRBD1	TGTGCCAGCAGTCCCCAGGGGGGCGACTATGGCTACACCTTC	CASSPQGGDYGYTF
TRBV7-2	TRBJ1-2	once	.	TGTGCCAGCAGCCCAGGTCGGGGGAACTATGGCTACACCTTC	CASSPGRGNYGYTF
TRBV11-1	TRBJ1-2	.	TRBD1	TGTGCCAGCAGCTGGACCGGGACAGGGCATGGCTACACCTTC	CASSWTGTGHGYTF
TRBV11-3	TRBJ1-1	once	.	TGTGCCAGCAGCAGCAGGGGGAACACTGAAGCTTTCTTT	CASSSRGNTEAFF
TRBV5-6	TRBJ2-2	.	.	TGTGCCAGCAGCTTTAACAGAAACACCGGGGAGCTGTTTTTT	CASSFNRNTGELFF
TRBV3-1/TRBV3-2	TRBJ2-7	.	TRBD1	TGTGCCAGCAGCCATGGGACAGCCTCCTACGAGCAGTACTTC	CASSHGTASYEQYF
TRBV6-2/TRBV6-3	TRBJ2-2	once	.	TGTGCCAGCAGTTACTCGACAGGACTAGTGAACACCGGGGAGCTGTTTTTT	CASSYSTGLVNTGELFF
TRBV29-1	TRBJ1-3	.	.	TGCAGCGTTTACGACAGTGGAAACACCATATATTTT	CSVYDSGNTIYF